Below, 24 T cell receptor beta chains from the same sample are listed, as sequenced in a study of blood T cell repertoires in COVID-19. TCRdb's table, derived via immunoSEQ multiplex PCR, lists solely in-frame clones and lacks some. Of about 430,000 clones listed, around 89% are singletons. The sequenced material came from PBMCs or T cells enriched from blood (not recorded which). The source of these receptors is a man younger than 45 who had recovered from COVID-19.

This chain uses TRBV5-4 with TRBJ1-2; D not certain. V lost 4 bases, J lost 5 bases, and 12 bases lay in between. The germline V gene encodes CDR1 SGHNT and CDR2 YYREEE (reference sequence). The CDR3 spans 13 residues. The CDR3 DNA sequence: TGTGCCAGCAGCCCTGGACTGGAATATGGCTACACCTTC. Protein: CASSPGLEYGYTF.

The V call is TRBV28, the J call TRBJ1-2; D is uncertain. The length of the CDR3 is 13 residues. V was shortened by 6 bases and J by 0 bases, with 8 bases between the two germline ends. CDR1 and CDR2 from the germline V gene are MDHEN and SYDVKM. The CDR3 is CASSRGSNYGYTF. The CDR3 DNA is TGTGCCAGCAGCCGAGGGTCTAACTATGGCTACACCTTC.

Here the CDR3 reads CATAQGDAYNSPLHF. In DNA form, the CDR3 reads TGTGCCACCGCACAGGGTGACGCCTATAATTCACCCCTCCACTTT. The J gene is TRBJ1-6, the V gene TRBV10-3; D might be TRBD1 (6 bases). Germline assignment: CDR1 ENHRY and CDR2 SYGVKD. The CDR3 covers 15 residues. Trimming removed 10 bases from V and 2 bases from J, with 15 bases in between.

The V call is TRBV27, the J call TRBJ1-2; D is possibly TRBD1 (5 bases). Between the trimmed V and J ends, which lost 6 bases and 3 bases, there was a span of 17 bases. This CDR3 is built from 15 residues. Germline assignment: CDR1 MNHEY and CDR2 SMNVEV (reference sequence). For the CDR3, the DNA is TGTGCCAGCAGCCCGACTCAGGGAAACGACTATGGCTACACCTTC. As protein: CASSPTQGNDYGYTF.

This rearrangement joins TRBV29-1 to TRBJ2-7; 7 bases line up with TRBD1. Unmatched junction bases numbered 10, after V lost 6 bases and J lost 2 bases. Germline V CDR1 and CDR2: SQVTM, ANQGSEA. CDR3 length equals 14 residues. The CDR3 DNA reads as TGCAGCGTAGTCAACGGGACAGTTGCCTACGAGCAGTACTTC. Translated: CSVVNGTVAYEQYF.

The chain links TRBV7-2 to TRBJ1-6, with TRBD1 identical over 9 bases. From germline, CDR1 is SGHTA and CDR2 FQGNSA. Trimming cost V 0 bases and J 7 bases; bases outside gene matches: 1. This CDR3 is 15 amino acids long. Here the CDR3 DNA reads TGTGCCAGCAGCTTAGCAGGACAGGGGAATTCACCCCTCCACTTT. It yields the protein CASSLAGQGNSPLHF.

The CDR3 nucleotides are TGTGCCAGCAGTTCCCCCGGGAGCACAGATACGCAGTATTTT. Protein: CASSSPGSTDTQYF. The chain couples TRBV6-5 to TRBJ2-3; D unclear. V lost 4 bases, J lost 0 bases, and 8 bases lay in between. CDR1 and CDR2 from the germline V gene are MNHEY and SVGAGI. The CDR3 is made up of 14 amino acids.

The chain couples TRBV7-8 to TRBJ1-4, with TRBD1 as a possible D gene (6 bases). From germline, CDR1 is SGHVS and CDR2 FQNEAQ. This CDR3 region has 14 residues. Trimming cost V 5 bases and J 11 bases, with 18 bases left between them. CDR3 sequence: CASSPSGAGGKLFF. In nucleotides, the CDR3 is TGTGCCAGCAGCCCATCCGGCGCGGGGGGCAAACTGTTTTTT.

The CDR3 is CATHRGEGNQPQHF. CDR3 nucleotide sequence: TGTGCCACCCACAGGGGGGAAGGCAATCAGCCCCAGCATTTT. The chain carries TRBV10-3 and TRBJ1-5; 8 nucleotides align to TRBD1. The germline V gene has CDR1 ENHRY and CDR2 SYGVKD. The CDR3 is 14 amino acids. V was pared by 10 bases and J by 2 bases, with 7 bases of the junction left unmatched.

The chain joins TRBV5-1 to TRBJ2-6, with D possibly matching TRBD1 (6 bases). V lost 4 bases to trimming and J lost 2 bases, with 10 bases between them. In germline, CDR1 is SGHRS, CDR2 YFSETQ. The CDR3 covers 15 residues. In nucleotides, the CDR3 is TGCGCCAGCAGCCCACAGGGAACTGGGGCCAACGTCCTGACTTTC. Its protein product is CASSPQGTGANVLTF.

V usage is TRBV30 and J usage is TRBJ2-7; D may be TRBD2 (5 bases). From germline, CDR1 is GTSNPN and CDR2 SVGIG (reference sequence). CDR3 length: 12 residues. Trimming pared 4 bases from V and 7 bases from J, leaving 14 bases between. CDR3 nucleotide sequence: TGTGCCTGGACCACGGGGTACGGGGAGCAGTACTTC. It is translated as CAWTTGYGEQYF.

This sequence joins TRBV7-9 and TRBJ2-3, with D hard to call. Germline V gene sequence: CDR1 SEHNR, CDR2 FQNEAQ (reference sequence). Trimming stripped 4 bases from V and 2 bases from J, with 7 bases between. This CDR3 contains 13 residues. The CDR3: CASSSFNTDTQYF. The CDR3, as DNA: TGTGCCAGCAGCTCCTTTAACACAGATACGCAGTATTTT.

Comment on this clone: At the DNA level, this CDR3 is encoded by other sequences in the same sample as well. The rearrangement uses TRBV7-6 and TRBJ2-2; D may be TRBD1 (6 bases). CDR3 length equals 15 residues. Germline lookup yields CDR1 SGHVS and CDR2 FNYEAQ. V lost 5 bases and J 3 bases, leaving 13 bases between the germline ends. The CDR3 loop is CASSLGGGDTGELFF. CDR3 coding DNA: TGTGCCAGCAGCCTTGGTGGGGGCGACACCGGGGAGCTGTTTTTT. Full variable domain (outside the CDR3, taken from reference TRBV7-6 and TRBJ2-2): GAGVSQSPRYKVTKRGQDVALRCDPISGHVSLYWYRQALGQGPEFLTYFNYEAQQDKSGLPNDRFSAERPEGSISTLTIQRTEQRDSAMYRCASSLGGGDTGELFFGEGSRLTVL.

The rearrangement links TRBV13 to TRBJ2-7; D might be TRBD2 (5 bases). CDR3 length equals 14 residues. The germline V and J ends were trimmed by 4 bases and 7 bases, with 17 bases remaining between them. Germline-derived CDR1 and CDR2 are PRHDT and FYEKMQ (reference sequence). For the CDR3, the DNA is TGTGCCAGCAGCTCCCGAGGGATTGCTGGGGAGCAGTACTTC. Amino acids: CASSSRGIAGEQYF.

The chain uses TRBV5-6 and TRBJ1-2; D unresolved. V lost 0 bases and J lost 2, with 11 bases in between. Germline values: CDR1 SGHDT, CDR2 YYEEEE. CDR3 size: 15 residues. CDR3 nucleotides: TGTGCCAGCAGCTTGGAATCAGGAGGAAACTATGGCTACACCTTC. Its translation is CASSLESGGNYGYTF.

The chain joins TRBV28 to TRBJ2-5; 13 bases fit TRBD2. Germline V gives CDR1 MDHEN, CDR2 SYDVKM. This CDR3 is built from 17 residues. Unmatched junction bases numbered 11, after V lost 6 bases and J lost 4 bases. CDR3 DNA sequence: TGTGCCAGCAGCCGAACTAGCGGGAGGGCCATGGGAGAGACCCAGTACTTC. Translating gives CASSRTSGRAMGETQYF.

The chain is built from TRBV24-1 and TRBJ2-1, with 10 bases that match TRBD1. The V gene end was trimmed by 9 bases and the J gene end by 7 bases; junction bases not matched to a gene: 8. CDR1 is KGHDR and CDR2 is SFDVKD in the germline V gene. This CDR3 is 14 amino acids long. The CDR3 loop is CATSRDRGPNEQFF. The DNA for the CDR3 is TGTGCCACCTCTCGGGACAGGGGCCCGAATGAGCAGTTCTTC.

V usage is TRBV6-2 or TRBV6-3 and J usage is TRBJ2-5; 14 nucleotides line up with TRBD2. Germline V lookup: CDR1 MNHEY, CDR2 SVGEGT. This CDR3 has 18 residues. J lost 3 bases, V lost 2 bases, and 8 bases had no gene match. In nucleotides, the CDR3 is TGTGCCAGCAGTTACCCCCAGGGACTAGCGGGAGCTAAAGAGACCCAGTACTTC. The encoded protein is CASSYPQGLAGAKETQYF.

This sequence joins TRBV19 and TRBJ1-6; TRBD1 agrees at 9 bases. CDR3 length equals 15 residues. V was clipped by 5 bases and J by 6 bases; unmatched bases: 5. The germline gives CDR1 LNHDA, CDR2 SQIVND (reference sequence). CDR3 sequence (DNA): TGTGCCAGTAGTCTTCCGGGACAGGGTAATTCACCCCTCCACTTT. Translating gives CASSLPGQGNSPLHF.

The V gene is TRBV19, the J gene TRBJ1-5; D remains unclear. This CDR3 has 12 residues. The germline gives CDR1 LNHDA, CDR2 SQIVND (reference sequence). V lost 3 bases to trimming and J lost 6 bases, with 6 bases between them. This CDR3 reads CASSIQAQPQHF. For the CDR3, the DNA is TGTGCCAGTAGTATTCAGGCTCAGCCCCAGCATTTT.

The gene calls are TRBV3-1 (or the pseudogene TRBV3-2) and TRBJ1-2; TRBD1 matches 8 bases. The junction had 14 bases not matched to a gene; V was cut back by 7 bases and J by 7 bases. This CDR3 region has 15 residues. Germline values: CDR1 LGHDT, CDR2 YNNKEL (reference sequence). CDR3 nucleotides: TGTGCCAGCACCCCGCCCGGACAGGGAATGAGTGGCTACACCTTC. Translating it yields CASTPPGQGMSGYTF.

The CDR3 DNA is TGTGCCAGCAGTCCCTGGACTAGCGGGAGTAATGAGCAGTTCTTC. This encodes CASSPWTSGSNEQFF. The chain combines TRBV27 with TRBJ2-1; TRBD2 aligns across 13 bases. The junction had 5 bases not matched to a gene; V was cut back by 5 bases and J by 7 bases. There are 15 residues in the CDR3. Germline CDR1 and CDR2: MNHEY and SMNVEV (reference sequence).

The rearrangement joins TRBV3-1 (or the pseudogene TRBV3-2) to TRBJ2-7; 7 positions agree with TRBD2. The germline CDR1 and CDR2 sequences are LGHDT and YNNKEL (reference sequence). The CDR3 runs to 16 residues. V shed 0 bases and J 3 bases; nucleotides not matched to a gene: 8. CDR3 nucleotide sequence: TGTGCCAGCAGCCAAGATACCGTGCGCGGGAGCTACGAGCAGTACTTC. This translates into CASSQDTVRGSYEQYF.

V and J are TRBV11-2 and TRBJ1-3; the D gene is possibly TRBD1 (6 bases). The length of the CDR3 is 18 residues. Germline V gene lookup returns CDR1 SGHAT and CDR2 FQNNGV. V lost 0 bases and J 1 base, leaving 16 bases between the germline ends. In DNA, the CDR3 is TGTGCCAGCAGCTTAGAATGGGGGCACGGGGAATCTGGAAACACCATATATTTT. Protein: CASSLEWGHGESGNTIYF. The complete variable domain, with remaining parts taken from reference TRBV11-2 and TRBJ1-3, reads EAGVAQSPRYKIIEKRQSVAFWCNPISGHATLYWYQQILGQGPKLLIQFQNNGVVDDSQLPKDRFSAERLKGVDSTLKIQPAKLEDSAVYLCASSLEWGHGESGNTIYFGEGSWLTVV.